What follows is one T cell receptor (beta chain) and its context. This clonotype was seen a handful of times. The antigen it recognizes is unknown. Per-nucleotide qualities are absent, and no much larger clonotype sits a single base away. Library method: 5' RACE. Reads for this sample came from an Illumina HiSeq 2500. A second PCR of about 6 to 11 cycles was run with a J-beta primer mix and a sample-barcoded 5' primer. Each TCR beta cDNA molecule received a unique molecular identifier from a template-switch 5' adaptor carrying 12 random nucleotides. At least 3 million CDR3-containing paired-end reads were obtained from each sample. The Mint cDNA synthesis kit, primed by a TRBC-specific oligonucleotide, was used to synthesize first-strand cDNA from all RNA. Following uracil-DNA glycosylase treatment, all cDNA underwent a first 18-cycle PCR with the universal primers M1SS and BC2_uni_R. The published analysis was carried out like this. For normalization, 1 million high-quality reads were randomly selected from each sample, with every read carrying a distinct molecular identifier. Reads sharing molecular identifiers were discarded rather than binned into consensus sequences. MiTCR, run with a Q25 quality threshold and the strictest error-elimination algorithm, handled CDR3 identification, clonotype clustering and error correction. Lower-bound total TCR beta diversity was estimated with a nonparametric unseen species model using Euler transformation. The public reads were quality trimmed at Q25 with fastp and then assembled into clones with MiXCR by TCRdb, keeping productive beta chains. Every distinct CDR3 protein forms one entry, paired with its most common genes and DNA. The V and J calls were not made by the authors but by TCRdb's processing. This sample gives around 1,000,000 distinct CDR3 sequences in total; around 27% of them show up just once. The ten largest clones capture around 0.75% of the sample.

The data derive from a study of blood T cells in healthy people across ages (dated by TCRdb to the mid-2010s). As for the study more broadly: Template switching captured roughly one uniquely barcoded TCR beta cDNA molecule per two T cells in model experiments. Donors were grouped into four age groups: young (average roughly 17 years), middle-aged (39), aged (62) and long-lived (about 89). For two donors (one aged 18 to 29 and one aged 80 or older), the study analyzed two additional independent replicas of 1 million unique cDNA reads from the same blood draw. To track age-related changes in TCR beta repertoire diversity, the study relied on deep sequencing normalized with unique cDNA molecular identifiers. Broader findings and caveats from the paper: The CMV infection status of donors was not known, potentially confounding age-related changes in expanded clonotypes. Estimates of total diversity from one million sequenced T cells were regarded as lower bounds and underestimates. The long-lived group showed more naive CD4+ T cells, fewer expanded clones and increased TCR diversity than the aged group, suggesting age selection. Observed TCR beta diversity per million T cells fell roughly linearly with age, and a significant reduction was already apparent by age about 43. Bulk unsorted PBMC profiling prevented conclusive comparison of naive and antigen-experienced compartments. A strong correlation was found between observed TCR beta diversity and the percentage of naive T cells measured by flow cytometry.

Systemically healthy Caucasian individuals from Russia, some 36 in total and aged about 6 to 95 years, were included as donors. Each donor gave approximately 9.3 milliliters of peripheral blood, collected into EDTA-treated Vacutainer tubes. Ficoll-Paque density-gradient centrifugation was used to isolate PBMCs, with at least 6.5 million per sample. Total RNA was extracted from PBMCs with Trizol reagent, with at least 6 micrograms obtained per sample. The percentages of naive CD45RAhigh/CD27high T cells were determined by flow cytometry on a PBMC aliquot from every donor. CDR1 is given as MNHEY and CDR2 as SVGAGI, both from the germline V gene. The CDR3 holds 13 amino acids from the cysteine to the phenylalanine. The only DNA kept is the CDR3, 39 bases in frame from the first base. Trimming removed 6 bases from V and 6 bases from J, leaving 15 bases between the germline ends. These records were also assigned to another study, of T cells of mothers and their children. The second study reports: Donors were nine systemically healthy Caucasian individuals: three mothers and their six children. cDNA synthesis used all of the extracted RNA, with approximately 1.6 ug of RNA in each 15 ul reaction. In the second PCR, the M1S primer introduced both the sample barcodes and 2-4 random nucleotides. Over 8 million TCR beta CDR3 reads were obtained for each mother, and some 3 million reads were obtained for each child. Thymic selection similarly shapes TCR recombination output in related and unrelated pairs, with minor effect from inherited differences. Normalized repertoire overlap in related mother-child pairs was always slightly higher than in unrelated mother-child pairs, but the difference was never significant. No persistent microchimeric T cell clones were found, with a detection sensitivity of roughly 92 clones per million clonotypes. To look for features that set related mother-child pairs apart from unrelated individuals, the researchers ran deep NGS to compare the TCR beta repertoires of mothers and children. Mothers averaged roughly 40 +/- 4 years of age and children averaged around 10 +/- 4 years. After adapter ligation with NEBNext reagents, the libraries were sequenced on Illumina HiSeq 2000 with 100+100 nt paired-end reads. To avoid cross-contamination, the mother libraries and the child libraries were prepared a month apart and sequenced in separate runs. Between roughly 500,000 and 2,000,000 distinct TCR beta clonotypes were identified per donor. Naive TCR beta clonotypes were estimated from low-frequency clonotypes matched to each donor's FACS-determined naive share, without sorting.

Material for sequencing was blood. The sequence derives from a girl aged 2-9 years in good health. Recombination linked TRBV6-5 to TRBJ2-7, with an unclear D gene assignment. For the CDR3, the sequence is CASSSTVASEQYF. The nucleotides are TGTGCCAGCAGCTCGACTGTGGCTTCCGAGCAGTACTTC.